This TCR beta chain stems from a study of siplizumab effects on memory and regulatory T cells. Germline lookup yields CDR1 SEHNR and CDR2 FQNEAQ (reference sequence). This CDR3 spans 14 amino acids. V gave up 5 bases and J gave up 6 bases; unmatched junction bases: 6. Clones were sequenced by immunoSEQ multiplex PCR, and TCRdb holds only the in-frame ones, with some missing. This sample yields 70,000 to 90,000 clones, of which roughly 93% are seen a single time; 5% belongs to the top ten. On this clone: Its antigen is undetermined.

Study results and caveats: The diversity of naive T cells seemed greater than that of memory cells, and their alloresponse contribution seemed major.

The clonotype was recovered from a human donor in good health. V usage is TRBV7-9 and J usage is TRBJ1-5; 8 bases are a match to TRBD1. The sequenced material came from CD8+ T cells sorted from blood. The CDR3, as DNA: TGTGCCAGCAGCAATCGGACAGGGAGTCAGCCCCAGCATTTT. This translates into CASSNRTGSQPQHF.